Each of the 27 T cell receptor beta chains below was sequenced from the same sample in a study of PD-1 blockade in classical Hodgkin lymphoma. There was relapse after autologous stem cell transplantation in every patient, and there was variation in brentuximab vedotin exposure. Repertoires were generated with immunoSEQ multiplex PCR, while TCRdb's copy carries only in-frame clones and drops some. The sample shows more than 40,000 clones, about nine tenths of them seen only once. The sequencing here drew on peripheral blood mononuclear cells (PBMCs), taken at baseline. The receptors originated from a human donor with classical Hodgkin lymphoma.

This clone has just a few counts. This chain joins TRBV28 and TRBJ2-7; 8 bases map to TRBD1. Trimming took 2 bases from V and 4 from J; bases not matched to a gene: 1. Germline V gene sequence: CDR1 MDHEN, CDR2 SYDVKM. This CDR3 has 13 residues. CDR3 coding DNA: TGTGCCAGCAGTTTAGACAGGGGTTACGAGCAGTACTTC. Translating gives CASSLDRGYEQYF. The variable domain in full, completed from reference TRBV28 and TRBJ2-7, reads DVKVTQSSRYLVKRTGEKVFLECVQDMDHENMFWYRQDPGLGLRLIYFSYDVKMKEKGDIPEGYSVSREKKERFSLILESASTNQTSMYLCASSLDRGYEQYFGPGTRLTVT.

CDR3 nucleotide sequence: TGCGCCAGCAGCCACCGACAGATCACAGATACGCAGTATTTT. It codes for CASSHRQITDTQYF. The rearrangement joins TRBV5-1 to TRBJ2-3, with a possible D match to TRBD1 (5 bases). This CDR3 region has 14 residues. Per germline, CDR1 SGHRS and CDR2 YFSETQ. V gave up 4 bases and J gave up 2 bases, with 11 bases separating them.

This clone was detected only once. CDR3 in amino acids: CSARSYNEQFF. The CDR3 DNA reads as TGCAGTGCTAGATCCTACAATGAGCAGTTCTTC. The chain carries TRBV20-1 and TRBJ2-1; D gene unclear. The CDR3 covers 11 residues. Germline CDR1 reads DFQATT; CDR2 reads SNEGSKA (reference sequence). Deletions cut 2 bases from V and 1 base from J, with 0 bases between.

The V and J genes are TRBV18 and TRBJ2-7; TRBD2 matches at 8 bases. CDR1 KGHSH and CDR2 LQKENI come from the germline V gene. The CDR3 loop spans 17 amino acids. Trimming cost V 6 bases and J 3 bases; bases outside gene matches: 16. The CDR3 DNA reads TGTGCCAGCTCCCCCATAGCGGCGGGGGGCCCTAACTACGAGCAGTACTTC. This sequence encodes CASSPIAAGGPNYEQYF.

This chain connects TRBV28 to TRBJ1-1; tentatively, D is TRBD1 (6 bases). The germline V gene encodes CDR1 MDHEN and CDR2 SYDVKM. This CDR3 is built from 12 residues. The germline V and J ends were trimmed by 1 base and 8 bases, with 8 bases remaining between them. The CDR3 sequence is CASSLYREEAFF. In DNA, the CDR3 is TGTGCCAGCAGTTTATACAGGGAGGAAGCTTTCTTT. The entire variable domain, with the rest obtained from reference TRBV28 and TRBJ1-1, is as follows: DVKVTQSSRYLVKRTGEKVFLECVQDMDHENMFWYRQDPGLGLRLIYFSYDVKMKEKGDIPEGYSVSREKKERFSLILESASTNQTSMYLCASSLYREEAFFGQGTRLTVV.

The table lists this clone with a count of one. The chain uses TRBV27 and TRBJ2-3, with no clear D. CDR3 length equals 13 residues. V was cut by 3 bases and J by 2 bases, with 6 bases left in between. Germline CDR1 reads MNHEY; CDR2 reads SMNVEV (reference sequence). CDR3 sequence (DNA): TGTGCCAGCAGTTTGGGCGTCACAGATACGCAGTATTTT. It translates to CASSLGVTDTQYF.

This chain uses TRBV28 with TRBJ2-2; 12 bases are a match to TRBD2. The CDR3 spans 17 residues. Trimming at V came to 4 bases and at J to 3 bases, leaving 6 bases not matched to a gene. Germline CDR1 reads MDHEN; CDR2 reads SYDVKM. The CDR3 reads CASSSRTSGKDTGELFF. In nucleotides, the CDR3 is TGTGCCAGCAGTTCCCGGACTAGCGGGAAGGACACCGGGGAGCTGTTTTTT.

The CDR3 reads CASSLRGPVPDEQYF. The CDR3 region has the DNA TGTGCCAGCAGTTTAAGGGGGCCCGTTCCGGACGAGCAGTACTTC. V is TRBV27 and J is TRBJ2-7, with 7 bases lining up with TRBD1. Germline V gene lookup returns CDR1 MNHEY and CDR2 SMNVEV (reference sequence). The CDR3 covers 15 residues. The J segment lost 5 bases and the V segment lost 2 bases, leaving 9 bases of the junction unmatched.

The chain is built from TRBV6-5 and TRBJ2-1, with 9 bases matching TRBD2. The germline V gene has CDR1 MNHEY and CDR2 SVGAGI. The trim removed 4 bases at V and 3 bases at J, leaving 1 base unmatched. The CDR3 spans 14 residues. The CDR3 DNA is TGTGCCAGCAGTTTTAGCGGGGGCTACAATGAGCAGTTCTTC. As protein: CASSFSGGYNEQFF.

The J gene is TRBJ2-5, the V gene TRBV7-9; TRBD2 agrees at 11 bases. V shed 1 base, J shed 7 bases, and the junction held 2 bases outside the gene matches. CDR1 and CDR2 (germline): SEHNR, FQNEAQ (reference sequence). The CDR3 consists of 14 residues. The CDR3 nucleotides are TGTGCCAGCAGCTTAGGACTAGCGGGGTTGACCCAGTACTTC. Residues: CASSLGLAGLTQYF.

The chain is built from TRBV6-1 and TRBJ1-1; D remains unclear. V was cut by 4 bases and J by 5 bases, with 14 bases left in between. Germline V CDR1 and CDR2: MNHNS, SASEGT. The CDR3 sequence is 14 residues long. The CDR3 protein is CASSVDPGGTEAFF. CDR3 DNA: TGTGCCAGCAGTGTCGACCCGGGAGGGACTGAAGCTTTCTTT.

The chain employs TRBV28 and TRBJ1-1; 9 bases map to TRBD1. CDR1 is MDHEN and CDR2 is SYDVKM in the germline V gene. The CDR3 covers 16 residues. After removal of 2 bases from V and 3 bases from J, the junction contained 7 bases not matched to a gene. The CDR3 DNA reads TGTGCCAGCAGTTTAGAAACAGGGGGCTTGTACACTGAAGCTTTCTTT. Protein product: CASSLETGGLYTEAFF.

V usage is TRBV27 and J usage is TRBJ1-2; D possibly corresponds to TRBD1 (6 bases). This CDR3 is built from 14 residues. The germline CDR1 and CDR2 sequences are MNHEY and SMNVEV (reference sequence). The germline V and J ends were trimmed by 0 bases and 6 bases, with 11 bases remaining between them. CDR3 residues: CASSLSGTIDGYTF. The DNA of the CDR3 is TGTGCCAGCAGTTTATCGGGGACAATCGATGGCTACACCTTC.

Only one count was recorded for this clone. The chain is built from TRBV2 and TRBJ2-1; 7 nucleotides agree with TRBD2. This CDR3 has 15 residues. Germline trimming cut 8 bases from V and 1 base from J; bases unmatched to any gene: 8. CDR1 and CDR2 from the germline V gene are SNHLY and FYNNEI. Written as DNA, the CDR3 is TGTGCCAGCGCGGGGGTTAGGAGTTCCTACAATGAGCAGTTCTTC. Its translation is CASAGVRSSYNEQFF.

The chain combines TRBV7-3 with TRBJ2-7; tentatively, D is TRBD1 (5 bases). The germline V and J ends were trimmed by 2 bases and 5 bases, with 13 bases remaining between them. The CDR3 contains 14 residues. Germline V gene lookup returns CDR1 SGHTA and CDR2 FQGTGA. The CDR3 here is CASSLGGAGHEQYF. The DNA of the CDR3 is TGTGCCAGCAGCTTAGGTGGGGCCGGGCACGAGCAGTACTTC.

This sequence joins TRBV7-8 and TRBJ1-2; D remains ambiguous. CDR1 is SGHVS and CDR2 is FQNEAQ in the germline V gene. V dropped 3 bases and J dropped 5 bases, with 13 bases sitting between them. CDR3 length: 14 amino acids. CDR3 region: CASSLAGSRYGYTF. In DNA, the CDR3 is TGTGCCAGCAGCTTGGCCGGGAGCCGATATGGCTACACCTTC. The full variable domain, in which reference TRBV7-8 and TRBJ1-2 provide the parts outside the CDR3, is GAGVSQSPRYKVAKRGQDVALRCDPISGHVSLFWYQQALGQGPEFLTYFQNEAQLDKSGLPSDRFFAERPEGSVSTLKIQRTQQEDSAVYLCASSLAGSRYGYTFGSGTRLTVV.

The V gene is TRBV28, the J gene TRBJ1-2, with D possibly being TRBD1 (5 bases). Germline lookup yields CDR1 MDHEN and CDR2 SYDVKM. Trimming pared 8 bases from V and 4 bases from J, leaving 17 bases between. The CDR3 runs to 14 residues. The CDR3: CASLDVGLRYGYTF. The CDR3 nucleotides read TGTGCCAGCCTGGACGTGGGACTGCGCTATGGCTACACCTTC.

This clone was recorded only once. The CDR3 reads CASSFIGANVLTF. DNA of the CDR3: TGTGCCAGCAGCTTTATTGGGGCCAACGTCCTGACTTTC. The genes are TRBV5-6 and TRBJ2-6; D is ambiguous. Germline values: CDR1 SGHDT, CDR2 YYEEEE. Trimming pared 2 bases from V and 3 bases from J, leaving 3 bases between. The CDR3 has 13 residues.

J is TRBJ1-3 and V is TRBV5-6; weak D call: TRBD1 (5 bases). Deletions cut 2 bases from V and 4 bases from J, with 13 bases between. CDR3 length equals 15 residues. Per the germline V gene, CDR1 is SGHDT and CDR2 is YYEEEE. CDR3 loop: CASSFGTGRGNTIYF. CDR3 coding DNA: TGTGCCAGCAGCTTCGGAACAGGTAGAGGAAACACCATATATTTT.

The chain combines TRBV5-5 with TRBJ2-7; D gene ambiguous. Germline loops: CDR1 SGHKS, CDR2 YYEKEE (reference sequence). V was trimmed by 0 bases and J by 2 bases, leaving 9 bases between them. The length of the CDR3 is 14 residues. Written as DNA, the CDR3 is TGTGCCAGCAGCTTGGTCCCAGCAACCTACGAGCAGTACTTC. It yields the protein CASSLVPATYEQYF.

The rearrangement joins TRBV19 to TRBJ1-4; D unresolved. The CDR3 spans 14 residues. Per germline, CDR1 LNHDA and CDR2 SQIVND (reference sequence). V lost 3 bases and J lost 5, with 10 bases in between. The CDR3: CASSIFIGNEKLFF. CDR3 bases: TGTGCCAGTAGTATCTTTATCGGGAATGAAAAACTGTTTTTT.

This chain uses TRBV7-9 with TRBJ1-5; D is unresolved. Germline CDR1 reads SEHNR; CDR2 reads FQNEAQ (reference sequence). The CDR3 length is 13 residues. V shed 5 bases and J shed 5 bases, with 10 bases lying between them. This chain's CDR3 is CASSQTKDQPQHF. The DNA of the CDR3 is TGTGCCAGCAGCCAAACCAAAGATCAGCCCCAGCATTTT.

This CDR3 reads CASSQGRGGTKNIQYF. The CDR3 nucleotides are TGCGCCAGCAGCCAAGGGAGGGGGGGGACCAAAAACATTCAGTACTTC. The chain joins TRBV4-1 to TRBJ2-4; D is perhaps TRBD2 (7 bases). V was clipped by 1 base and J by 2 bases, with 12 bases between them. The CDR3 extends over 16 amino acids. Per the germline V gene, CDR1 is MGHRA and CDR2 is YSYEKL.

This chain connects TRBV27 to TRBJ2-1; 11 bases line up with TRBD2. The junction had 2 bases not matched to a gene; V was cut back by 5 bases and J by 2 bases. Per germline, CDR1 MNHEY and CDR2 SMNVEV (reference sequence). This CDR3 is 15 amino acids long. In DNA, the CDR3 is TGTGCCAGCAGTCCGGGACTAGCGGCCTACAATGAGCAGTTCTTC. Its protein is CASSPGLAAYNEQFF.

The gene calls are TRBV19 and TRBJ1-6, with 7 bases fitting TRBD1. Germline CDR1 reads LNHDA; CDR2 reads SQIVND (reference sequence). CDR3 size: 14 residues. Trimming removed 6 bases from V and 7 bases from J; junction bases left unmatched: 6. In DNA form, the CDR3 reads TGTGCCAGTAGGCGACAGGGTGAGAATTCACCCCTCCACTTT. It is translated as CASRRQGENSPLHF.

This clone has a single count. V gene TRBV4-1 combines with J gene TRBJ2-3; D ambiguous. V dropped 4 bases and J dropped 0 bases, with 11 bases sitting between them. Germline CDR1 and CDR2: MGHRA and YSYEKL. This CDR3 is built from 15 residues. The CDR3: CASSLLDGSTDTQYF. DNA for the CDR3: TGCGCCAGCAGCCTCCTGGACGGAAGCACAGATACGCAGTATTTT.

The chain couples TRBV21-1 to TRBJ2-2; whether TRBD2, the table's D call, matches the DNA was not checked. TRBV21-1 is recorded as a pseudogene. The CDR3 spans 17 residues. The CDR3: CASSKIAGGANTGELFF. CDR3 nucleotides: TGTGCCAGCAGCAAGATTGCGGGAGGGGCGAACACCGGGGAGCTGTTTTTT.